Listed below are T cell receptor beta chains from one sample, sequenced in a study of control samples from healthy donors and cancer patients. Method: immunoSEQ multiplex PCR; TCRdb's copy keeps in-frame clones and lacks some. The sample lists 150,000 to 200,000 clones; approximately 90% were seen once. Sequenced material: blood. All receptors derive from a man aged 25 to 45 in good health. Both conserved end residues are part of each CDR3. A D gene is named only where the DNA matches it firmly. Size values are once, few and many counts, or a class for expanded clones, and some rows have none.

TRBD2,TRBJ2-3,.,TRBV4-2,CASSRDGTITDTQYF,TGTGCCAGCAGTCGCGACGGGACTATCACAGATACGCAGTATTTT
.,TRBJ1-5,.,TRBV28,CASIGGADQPQHF,TGTGCCAGCATAGGGGGGGCTGATCAGCCCCAGCATTTT
.,TRBJ1-1,.,TRBV5-1,CASSLETGRTEAFF,TGCGCCAGCAGCTTGGAAACGGGACGGACTGAAGCTTTCTTT
.,TRBJ1-3,once,TRBV9,CASSVDGVHSGNTIYF,TGTGCCAGCAGCGTAGACGGGGTTCACTCTGGAAACACCATATATTTT
.,TRBJ1-2,.,TRBV28,CASSSNTLSNYGYTF,TGTGCCAGCAGTTCAAATACGCTTTCTAACTATGGCTACACCTTC
.,TRBJ1-5,.,TRBV19,CASSIRQNSRFGRSIGNQPQHF,TGTGCCAGTAGTATCCGGCAAAATTCCCGATTTGGACGGAGTATAGGCAATCAGCCCCAGCATTTT
.,TRBJ1-2,.,TRBV30,CAWSGGNYGYTF,TGTGCCTGGAGTGGGGGGAACTATGGCTACACCTTC
.,TRBJ1-1,.,TRBV7-9,CASSLERGFDEAFF,TGTGCCAGCAGCTTAGAGAGAGGGTTTGATGAAGCTTTCTTT
.,TRBJ1-5,.,TRBV19,CASSPRKEWSNQPQHF,TGTGCCAGTAGTCCGCGGAAGGAATGGAGCAATCAGCCCCAGCATTTT
TRBD2,TRBJ2-7,.,TRBV5-5,CASSQVVAGISYEQYF,TGTGCCAGCAGCCAAGTAGTAGCGGGGATCTCCTACGAGCAGTACTTC
.,TRBJ1-1,.,TRBV29-1,CSVDSVGGEAFF,TGCAGCGTTGATTCCGTCGGCGGTGAAGCTTTCTTT
.,TRBJ1-1,.,TRBV30,CAWSTPKVGNTEAFF,TGTGCCTGGAGTACCCCTAAGGTGGGGAACACTGAAGCTTTCTTT
TRBD2,TRBJ2-7,.,TRBV4-1,CASSQEGGRAREQYF,TGCGCCAGCAGCCAAGAGGGCGGGAGGGCCCGCGAGCAGTACTTC
.,TRBJ2-7,.,TRBV19,CASSVRDGAHEQYF,TGTGCCAGTAGTGTCCGGGACGGAGCCCACGAGCAGTACTTC
.,TRBJ1-4,.,TRBV15,CATSRGGSSNEKLFF,TGTGCCACCAGCAGAGGGGGCAGCAGCAATGAAAAACTGTTTTTT
.,TRBJ1-1,.,TRBV6-1,CASSESTGMNTEAFF,TGTGCCAGCAGTGAGTCTACAGGGATGAACACTGAAGCTTTCTTT
TRBD1,TRBJ1-6,.,TRBV10-3,CASTGTADSPLHF,TGTGCCAGTACTGGGACAGCGGATTCACCCCTCCACTTT
TRBD2,TRBJ2-1,.,TRBV3-1/TRBV3-2,CASSMASGISEQFF,TGTGCCAGCTCTATGGCTAGCGGGATAAGTGAGCAGTTCTTC
.,TRBJ2-7,.,TRBV28,CASRSTGRLYF,TGTGCCAGCAGGTCGACAGGGAGGTTGTACTTC
.,TRBJ2-5,once,TRBV3-1/TRBV3-2,CASSQGQRGETQYF,TGTGCCAGCAGCCAAGGGCAGAGGGGAGAGACCCAGTACTTC
.,TRBJ2-3,.,TRBV7-9,CASSLATRAHPTTDTQYF,TGTGCCAGCAGCTTAGCGACCCGGGCCCACCCTACCACAGATACGCAGTATTTT
.,TRBJ1-1,.,TRBV18,CASSPMTLNTEAFF,TGTGCCAGCTCACCGATGACACTTAACACTGAAGCTTTCTTT
.,TRBJ1-2,few,TRBV5-6,CASSSSSANYGYTF,TGTGCCAGCAGCTCAAGTTCCGCTAACTATGGCTACACCTTC
.,TRBJ2-7,.,TRBV4-2,CASSQDSPRKNYEQYF,TGTGCCAGCAGCCAAGATAGCCCACGCAAAAACTACGAGCAGTACTTC
.,TRBJ1-2,.,TRBV11-2,CASSWDYYGYTF,TGTGCCAGCAGCTGGGACTACTATGGCTACACCTTC
.,TRBJ1-1,.,TRBV24-1,CATKDGTEAFF,TGTGCCACCAAAGACGGGACTGAAGCTTTCTTT
.,TRBJ2-7,.,TRBV11-2,CASSPTGNEQYF,TGTGCCAGCAGTCCGACAGGTAACGAGCAGTACTTC
.,TRBJ1-6,once,TRBV6-2/TRBV6-3,CASSYERRSPLHF,TGTGCCAGCAGTTACGAGAGGAGATCACCCCTCCACTTT
TRBD1,TRBJ2-7,few,TRBV5-1,CASSNGQGHGEQYF,TGCGCCAGCAGCAACGGACAGGGCCACGGCGAGCAGTACTTC
.,TRBJ2-2,.,TRBV3-1/TRBV3-2,CASSQNTGTSTGELFF,TGTGCCAGCAGCCAAAATACAGGGACGAGCACCGGGGAGCTGTTTTTT
.,TRBJ2-1,.,TRBV5-6,CASSLLQGFPYNEQFF,TGTGCCAGCAGCCTCCTGCAGGGGTTCCCCTACAATGAGCAGTTCTTC
TRBD1,TRBJ2-1,.,TRBV30,CAWSVRARTGNEQFF,TGTGCCTGGAGTGTACGGGCTAGGACAGGCAATGAGCAGTTCTTC
.,TRBJ2-2,.,TRBV21-1,CASGRRNTGELFF,TGTGCCAGCGGGCGGAGGAACACCGGGGAGCTGTTTTTT
TRBD1,TRBJ2-7,.,TRBV27,CASSPLGTGDAEQYF,TGTGCCAGCAGTCCCTTAGGGACAGGGGATGCCGAGCAGTACTTC
.,TRBJ2-7,.,TRBV27,CASSSAASWYEQYF,TGTGCCAGCAGTTCCGCTGCTAGTTGGTACGAGCAGTACTTC
TRBD1,TRBJ1-6,few,TRBV5-1,CASSTGDGSPLHF,TGCGCCAGCAGTACAGGGGATGGATCACCCCTCCACTTT
.,TRBJ1-1,.,TRBV2,CASPRGAEAFF,TGTGCCAGCCCTCGGGGAGCTGAAGCTTTCTTT
.,TRBJ1-6,.,TRBV6-5,CASSYSPDYNSPLHF,TGTGCCAGCAGTTACTCCCCAGATTATAATTCACCCCTCCACTTT
.,TRBJ2-3,.,TRBV4-2,CASSQESPGASVDTQYF,TGTGCCAGCAGCCAAGAGTCACCCGGGGCCTCGGTAGATACGCAGTATTTT
.,TRBJ2-5,.,TRBV11-2,CASSLLGGQETQYF,TGTGCCAGCAGCTTACTCGGGGGCCAAGAGACCCAGTACTTC
TRBD1,TRBJ1-2,.,TRBV11-2,CASSPLGQGVYYGYTF,TGTGCTAGCAGCCCGCTAGGACAGGGGGTCTACTATGGCTACACCTTC
TRBD2,TRBJ2-7,once,TRBV7-6,CASSQLAGESYEQYF,TGTGCCAGCAGCCAACTAGCGGGGGAGTCCTACGAGCAGTACTTC